The clone carrying this T cell receptor beta chain appeared many times. The sample is drawn from a study of neurological immune-mediated disorders. Time point in this sample: technical triplicate 1. The junction had 4 bases not matched to a gene; V was cut back by 6 bases and J by 3 bases. CDR1 is WNHNN, CDR2 SYGVQD, per germline (reference sequence). The CDR3 runs 14 residues. From the 5' RACE reads, TCRdb called clonotypes with MiXCR, one entry per CDR3 protein. The sample carries about 36,000 distinct CDR3 sequences, 11% recorded once. This chain links TRBV10-1 with TRBJ2-7; 11 bases agree with TRBD2. Specimen: PBMCs. The receptor was isolated from a man between 60 and 75 years old with HTLV-1-associated myelopathy (HAM/TSP). CDR3 in DNA: TGCGCCAGCAGGGGACTAGCGGATATCTACGAGCAGTACTTC. Its protein product is CASRGLADIYEQYF.